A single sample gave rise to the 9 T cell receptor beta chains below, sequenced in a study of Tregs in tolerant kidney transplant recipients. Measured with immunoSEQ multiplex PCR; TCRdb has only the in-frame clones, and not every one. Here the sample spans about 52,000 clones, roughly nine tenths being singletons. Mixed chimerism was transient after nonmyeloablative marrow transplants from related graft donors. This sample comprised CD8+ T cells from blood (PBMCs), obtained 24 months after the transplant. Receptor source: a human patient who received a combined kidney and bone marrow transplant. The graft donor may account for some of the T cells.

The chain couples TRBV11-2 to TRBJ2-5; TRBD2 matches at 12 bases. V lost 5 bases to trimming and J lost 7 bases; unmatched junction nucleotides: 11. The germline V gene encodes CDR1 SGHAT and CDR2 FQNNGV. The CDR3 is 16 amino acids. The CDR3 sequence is CASSPRLAGVFGTQYF. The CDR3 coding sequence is TGTGCCAGCAGCCCCCGACTAGCGGGAGTATTCGGGACCCAGTACTTC.

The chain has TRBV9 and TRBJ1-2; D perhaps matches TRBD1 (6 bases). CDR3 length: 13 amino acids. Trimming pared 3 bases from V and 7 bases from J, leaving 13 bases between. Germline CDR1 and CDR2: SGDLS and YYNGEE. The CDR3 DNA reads TGTGCCAGCAGCGGGACAGCCTTTCCTGGCTACACCTTC. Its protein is CASSGTAFPGYTF.

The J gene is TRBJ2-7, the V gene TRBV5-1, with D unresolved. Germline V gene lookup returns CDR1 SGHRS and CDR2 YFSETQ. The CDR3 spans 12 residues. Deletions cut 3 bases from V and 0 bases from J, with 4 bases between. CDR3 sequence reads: CASSSSSYEQYF. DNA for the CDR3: TGCGCCAGCAGCTCTTCCTCCTACGAGCAGTACTTC.

CDR3 DNA: TGTGCCAGCAGCTTAATCGCGGACAGATACTACGAGCAGTACTTC. Translated: CASSLIADRYYEQYF. This rearrangement joins TRBV11-2 to TRBJ2-7, with a weak D call TRBD1 (6 bases). CDR3 length: 15 residues. Trimming cost V 2 bases and J 3 bases, with 14 bases left between them. CDR1 and CDR2 from the germline V gene are SGHAT and FQNNGV. Variable domain in full (rest from reference TRBV11-2 and TRBJ2-7): EAGVAQSPRYKIIEKRQSVAFWCNPISGHATLYWYQQILGQGPKLLIQFQNNGVVDDSQLPKDRFSAERLKGVDSTLKIQPAKLEDSAVYLCASSLIADRYYEQYFGPGTRLTVT.

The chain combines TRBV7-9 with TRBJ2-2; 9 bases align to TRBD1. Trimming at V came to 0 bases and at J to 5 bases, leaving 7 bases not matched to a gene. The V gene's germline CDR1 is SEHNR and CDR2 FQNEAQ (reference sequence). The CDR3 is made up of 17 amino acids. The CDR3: CASSLARRQGGTGELFF. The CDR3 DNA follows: TGTGCCAGCAGCTTAGCCCGAAGACAGGGGGGGACCGGGGAGCTGTTTTTT.

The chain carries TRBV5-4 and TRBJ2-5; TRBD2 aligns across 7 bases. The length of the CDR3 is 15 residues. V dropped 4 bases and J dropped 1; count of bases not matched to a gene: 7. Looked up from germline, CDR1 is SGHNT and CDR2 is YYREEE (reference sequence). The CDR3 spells CASSGGLAAQETQYF. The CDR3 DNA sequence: TGTGCCAGCAGCGGAGGGCTAGCGGCCCAAGAGACCCAGTACTTC.

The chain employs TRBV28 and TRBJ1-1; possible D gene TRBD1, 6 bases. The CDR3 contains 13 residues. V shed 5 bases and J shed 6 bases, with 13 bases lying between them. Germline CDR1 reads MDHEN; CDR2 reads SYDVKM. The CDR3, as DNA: TGTGCCAGCAGTGCGACAGGTTGGTCTGAAGCTTTCTTT. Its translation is CASSATGWSEAFF.

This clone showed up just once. The CDR3 region is CASSSTSGRARETQYF. CDR3 DNA sequence: TGTGCCAGCAGCTCCACTAGCGGGAGGGCCCGAGAGACCCAGTACTTC. The rearrangement links TRBV7-6 to TRBJ2-5, with 13 bases that match TRBD2. The CDR3 length is 16 residues. V lost 4 bases to trimming and J lost 4 bases; unmatched junction nucleotides: 6. The germline V gene encodes CDR1 SGHVS and CDR2 FNYEAQ.

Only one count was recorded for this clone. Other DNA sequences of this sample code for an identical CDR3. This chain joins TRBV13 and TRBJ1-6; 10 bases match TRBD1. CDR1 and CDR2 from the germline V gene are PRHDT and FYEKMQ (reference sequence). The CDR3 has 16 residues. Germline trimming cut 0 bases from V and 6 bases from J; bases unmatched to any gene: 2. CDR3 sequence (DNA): TGTGCCAGCAGCTTAGGGACAGGGGGCTTTAATTCACCCCTCCACTTT. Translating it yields CASSLGTGGFNSPLHF. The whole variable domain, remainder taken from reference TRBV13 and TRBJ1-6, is AAGVIQSPRHLIKEKRETATLKCYPIPRHDTVYWYQQGPGQDPQFLISFYEKMQSDKGSIPDRFSAQQFSDYHSELNMSSLELGDSALYFCASSLGTGGFNSPLHFGNGTRLTVT.